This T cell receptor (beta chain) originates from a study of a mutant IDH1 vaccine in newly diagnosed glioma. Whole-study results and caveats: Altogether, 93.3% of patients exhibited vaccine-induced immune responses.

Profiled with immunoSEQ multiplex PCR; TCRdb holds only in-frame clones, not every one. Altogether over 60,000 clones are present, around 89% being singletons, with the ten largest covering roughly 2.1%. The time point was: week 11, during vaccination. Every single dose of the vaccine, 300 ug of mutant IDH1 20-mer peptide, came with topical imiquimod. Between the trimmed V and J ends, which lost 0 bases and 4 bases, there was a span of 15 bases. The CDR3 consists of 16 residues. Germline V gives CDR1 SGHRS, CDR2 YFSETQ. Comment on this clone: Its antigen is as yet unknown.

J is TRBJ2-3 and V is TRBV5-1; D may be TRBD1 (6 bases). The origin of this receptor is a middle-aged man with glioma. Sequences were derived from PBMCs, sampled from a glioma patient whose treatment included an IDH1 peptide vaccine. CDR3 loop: CASSLGGQGNPDTQYF. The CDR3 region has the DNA TGCGCCAGCAGCTTGGGAGGGCAGGGGAATCCAGATACGCAGTATTTT.